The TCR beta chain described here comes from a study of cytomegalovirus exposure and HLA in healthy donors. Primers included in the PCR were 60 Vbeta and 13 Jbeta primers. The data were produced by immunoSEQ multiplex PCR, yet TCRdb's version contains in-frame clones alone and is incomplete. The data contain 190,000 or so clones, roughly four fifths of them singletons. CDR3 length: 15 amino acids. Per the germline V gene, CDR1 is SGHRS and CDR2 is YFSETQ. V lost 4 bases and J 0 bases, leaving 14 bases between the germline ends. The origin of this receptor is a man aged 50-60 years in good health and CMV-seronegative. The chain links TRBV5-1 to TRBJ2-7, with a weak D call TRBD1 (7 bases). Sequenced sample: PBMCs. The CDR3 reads CASSPGGTASYEQYF. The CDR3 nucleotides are TGCGCCAGCAGCCCAGGCGGGACAGCCTCCTACGAGCAGTACTTC.